These T cell receptor beta chains were read from a single sample in a study of STAT5B mutations in CD4+ large granular lymphocyte leukemia. The table came from immunoSEQ multiplex PCR; TCRdb's copy has only in-frame clones and leaves some out. The sample includes around 33,000 clones, roughly 81% of them seen just once. Material: CD4+ T cells from blood buffy coats. The receptors derive from a human donor in good health. Both conserved end residues are part of each CDR3. Fields, in order: CDR3 protein, D gene, V gene, J gene. D genes are given only for firm matches.

cdr3_aa: CASSNFIRGTGFYEQYF; d_call: .; v_call: TRBV21-1; j_call: TRBJ2-7
cdr3_aa: CASSLAGARGTEAFF; d_call: .; v_call: TRBV5-4; j_call: TRBJ1-1
cdr3_aa: CASSQLAEGPYEQYF; d_call: TRBD2; v_call: TRBV5-1; j_call: TRBJ2-7
cdr3_aa: CASSHADFLSSGANVLTF; d_call: .; v_call: TRBV28; j_call: TRBJ2-6
cdr3_aa: CASSSDPNNEQFF; d_call: .; v_call: TRBV7-3; j_call: TRBJ2-1
cdr3_aa: CASSDLGGLRYTEAFF; d_call: .; v_call: TRBV2; j_call: TRBJ1-1
cdr3_aa: CASGRGQRGRTDTQYF; d_call: .; v_call: TRBV12-5; j_call: TRBJ2-3
cdr3_aa: CASSSGTENEKLFF; d_call: TRBD1; v_call: TRBV6-5; j_call: TRBJ1-4
cdr3_aa: CASSHRGEQFF; d_call: .; v_call: TRBV19; j_call: TRBJ2-1
cdr3_aa: CASSRGQGDTEAFF; d_call: TRBD1; v_call: TRBV6-5; j_call: TRBJ1-1
cdr3_aa: CASSSHQGAGELFF; d_call: TRBD1; v_call: TRBV19; j_call: TRBJ2-2
cdr3_aa: CASSYSSIDRRYEQYF; d_call: .; v_call: TRBV6-5; j_call: TRBJ2-7
cdr3_aa: CAWVTGGNTEAFF; d_call: TRBD1; v_call: TRBV30; j_call: TRBJ1-1
cdr3_aa: CASSFGQTGEAFF; d_call: .; v_call: TRBV5-1; j_call: TRBJ1-1
cdr3_aa: CASSPLAGGPRNEQFF; d_call: TRBD2; v_call: TRBV18; j_call: TRBJ2-1
cdr3_aa: CASSPLGQASEQYF; d_call: TRBD1; v_call: TRBV14; j_call: TRBJ2-7
cdr3_aa: CASSIEGYSNQPQHF; d_call: .; v_call: TRBV19; j_call: TRBJ1-5
cdr3_aa: CATADSPSLEKLFF; d_call: .; v_call: TRBV19; j_call: TRBJ1-4
cdr3_aa: CAISESEGASPLHF; d_call: TRBD1; v_call: TRBV10-3; j_call: TRBJ1-6
cdr3_aa: CSVEERTGKANYGYTF; d_call: TRBD1; v_call: TRBV29-1; j_call: TRBJ1-2
cdr3_aa: CASSLSGNSYEQYF; d_call: TRBD2; v_call: TRBV18; j_call: TRBJ2-7
cdr3_aa: CASSPPSPFGNTGELFF; d_call: .; v_call: TRBV18; j_call: TRBJ2-2
cdr3_aa: CASSGDTRQPQHF; d_call: .; v_call: TRBV6-1; j_call: TRBJ1-5
cdr3_aa: CASSIVATTHQETQYF; d_call: .; v_call: TRBV19; j_call: TRBJ2-5
cdr3_aa: CASSLWTGGSHYGYTF; d_call: .; v_call: TRBV28; j_call: TRBJ1-2
cdr3_aa: CASSQDRGRVGPYEQYF; d_call: .; v_call: TRBV4-2; j_call: .